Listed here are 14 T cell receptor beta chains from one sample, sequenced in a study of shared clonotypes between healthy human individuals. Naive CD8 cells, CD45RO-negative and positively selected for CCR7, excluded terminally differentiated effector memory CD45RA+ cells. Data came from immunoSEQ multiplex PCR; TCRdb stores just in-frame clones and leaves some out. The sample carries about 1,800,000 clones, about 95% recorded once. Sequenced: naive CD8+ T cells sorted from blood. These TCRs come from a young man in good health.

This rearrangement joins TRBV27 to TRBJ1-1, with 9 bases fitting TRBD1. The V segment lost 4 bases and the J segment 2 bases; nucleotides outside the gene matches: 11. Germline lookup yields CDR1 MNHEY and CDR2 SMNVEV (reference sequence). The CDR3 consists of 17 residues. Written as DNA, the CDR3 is TGTGCCAGCAGTTCACCAGATAGGACAGGGGATAACACTGAAGCTTTCTTT. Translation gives CASSSPDRTGDNTEAFF.

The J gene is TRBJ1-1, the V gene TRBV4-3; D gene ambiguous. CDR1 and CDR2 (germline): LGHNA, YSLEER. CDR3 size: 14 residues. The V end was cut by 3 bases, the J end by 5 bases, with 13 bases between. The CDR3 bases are TGCGCCAGCAGCCAGTCCATCGGGGATACTGAAGCTTTCTTT. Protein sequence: CASSQSIGDTEAFF.

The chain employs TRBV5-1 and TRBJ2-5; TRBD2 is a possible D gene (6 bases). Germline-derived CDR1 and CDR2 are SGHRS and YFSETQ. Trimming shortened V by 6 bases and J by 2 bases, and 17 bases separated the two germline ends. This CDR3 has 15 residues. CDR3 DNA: TGCGCCAGCACCTTCGATGGGGGGACTCAAGAGACCCAGTACTTC. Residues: CASTFDGGTQETQYF.

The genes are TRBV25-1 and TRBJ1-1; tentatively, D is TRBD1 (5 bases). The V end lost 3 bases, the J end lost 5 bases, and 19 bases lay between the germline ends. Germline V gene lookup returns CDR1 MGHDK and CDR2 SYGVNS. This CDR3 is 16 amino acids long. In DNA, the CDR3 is TGTGCCAGCAGTGACGTGGAGGCGCCCAGGGAGACTGAAGCTTTCTTT. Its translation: CASSDVEAPRETEAFF.

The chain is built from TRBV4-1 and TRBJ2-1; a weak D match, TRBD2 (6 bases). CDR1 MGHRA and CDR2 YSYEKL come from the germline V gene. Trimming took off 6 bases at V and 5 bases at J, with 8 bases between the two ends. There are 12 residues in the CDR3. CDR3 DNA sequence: TGCGCCAGCAGGGGACTCGACAATGAGCAGTTCTTC. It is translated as CASRGLDNEQFF.

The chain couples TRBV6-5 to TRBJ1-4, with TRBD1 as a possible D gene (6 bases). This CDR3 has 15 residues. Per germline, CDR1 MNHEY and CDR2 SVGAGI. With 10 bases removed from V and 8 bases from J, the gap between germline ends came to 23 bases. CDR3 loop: CATRILDPTGEKLFF. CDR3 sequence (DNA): TGTGCCACCAGAATTTTGGACCCCACAGGGGAAAAACTGTTTTTT.

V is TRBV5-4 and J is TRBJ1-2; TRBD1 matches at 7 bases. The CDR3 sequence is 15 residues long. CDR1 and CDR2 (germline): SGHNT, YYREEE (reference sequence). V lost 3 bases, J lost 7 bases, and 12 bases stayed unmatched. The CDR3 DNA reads TGTGCCAGCAGCTCTTCGAACAGGGGCGGCGGTGGCTACACCTTC. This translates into CASSSSNRGGGGYTF.

The CDR3 region is CASSSASGYETQYF. CDR3 nucleotide sequence: TGCGCCAGCAGCTCAGCTAGCGGCTATGAGACCCAGTACTTC. The chain uses TRBV5-1 and TRBJ2-5, with 7 bases fitting TRBD2. The germline V gene has CDR1 SGHRS and CDR2 YFSETQ. Losses at the gene ends were 3 bases for V and 5 bases for J; bases not matched to a gene: 7. The CDR3 is 14 residues long.

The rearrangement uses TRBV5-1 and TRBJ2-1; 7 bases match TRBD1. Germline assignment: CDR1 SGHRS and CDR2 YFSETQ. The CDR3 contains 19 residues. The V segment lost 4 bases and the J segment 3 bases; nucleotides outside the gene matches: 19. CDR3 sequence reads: CASSPGTALILGFYNEQFF. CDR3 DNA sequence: TGCGCCAGCAGCCCCGGGACAGCCCTGATTCTGGGCTTCTACAATGAGCAGTTCTTC.

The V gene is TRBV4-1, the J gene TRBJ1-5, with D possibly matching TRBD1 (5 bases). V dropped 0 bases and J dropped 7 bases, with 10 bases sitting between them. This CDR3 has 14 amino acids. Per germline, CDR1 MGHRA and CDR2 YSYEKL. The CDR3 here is CASSQDPGPQPQHF. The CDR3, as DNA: TGCGCCAGCAGCCAAGATCCGGGGCCCCAGCCCCAGCATTTT.

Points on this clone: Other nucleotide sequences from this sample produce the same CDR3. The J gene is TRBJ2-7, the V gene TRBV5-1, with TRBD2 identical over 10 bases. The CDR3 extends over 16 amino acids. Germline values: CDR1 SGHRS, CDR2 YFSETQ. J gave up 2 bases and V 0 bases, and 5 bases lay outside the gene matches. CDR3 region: CASSLGLAGEAYEQYF. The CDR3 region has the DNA TGCGCCAGCAGCTTGGGCCTAGCGGGGGAGGCCTACGAGCAGTACTTC. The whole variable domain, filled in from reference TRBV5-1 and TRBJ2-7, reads KAGVTQTPRYLIKTRGQQVTLSCSPISGHRSVSWYQQTPGQGLQFLFEYFSETQRNKGNFPGRFSGRQFSNSRSEMNVSTLELGDSALYLCASSLGLAGEAYEQYFGPGTRLTVT.

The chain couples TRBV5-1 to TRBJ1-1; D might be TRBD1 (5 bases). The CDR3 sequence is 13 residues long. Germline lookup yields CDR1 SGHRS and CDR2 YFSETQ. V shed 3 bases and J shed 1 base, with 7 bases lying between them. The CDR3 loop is CASSWGRNTEAFF. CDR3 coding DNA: TGCGCCAGCAGCTGGGGCAGGAACACTGAAGCTTTCTTT.

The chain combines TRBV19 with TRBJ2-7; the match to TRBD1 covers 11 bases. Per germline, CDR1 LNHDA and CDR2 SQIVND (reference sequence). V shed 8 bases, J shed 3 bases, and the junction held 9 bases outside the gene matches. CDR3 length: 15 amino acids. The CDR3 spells CASSPGQGDYYEQYF. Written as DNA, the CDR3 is TGTGCCAGTTCCCCGGGACAGGGGGATTACTACGAGCAGTACTTC. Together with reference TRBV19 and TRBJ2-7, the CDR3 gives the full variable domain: DGGITQSPKYLFRKEGQNVTLSCEQNLNHDAMYWYRQDPGQGLRLIYYSQIVNDFQKGDIAEGYSVSREKKESFPLTVTSAQKNPTAFYLCASSPGQGDYYEQYFGPGTRLTVT.

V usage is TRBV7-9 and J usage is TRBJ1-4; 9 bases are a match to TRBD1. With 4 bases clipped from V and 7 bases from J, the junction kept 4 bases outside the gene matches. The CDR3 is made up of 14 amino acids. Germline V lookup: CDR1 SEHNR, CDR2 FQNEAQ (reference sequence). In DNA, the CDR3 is TGTGCCAGCAGCTCCGGGGACAGGGTTGAAAAACTGTTTTTT. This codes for CASSSGDRVEKLFF.